This T cell receptor (beta chain) came from a study of cytomegalovirus exposure and HLA in healthy donors. As for the study in general: Previous work identified 95 million to 120 million unique TCR beta sequences from around 200 million T cells. The study's findings and limits: A later analysis reportedly found that, within productive TCRs, an Asian-associated ancestry cluster had fewer N-insertions than the mean observed across the roughly 700 donors.

PCR employed 60 Vbeta and 13 Jbeta primers. Profiling relied on immunoSEQ multiplex PCR, and the TCRdb table lists in-frame clones only, not all of them. This table holds approximately 100,000 clones, 77% found once. V was pared by 5 bases and J by 2 bases, with 9 bases of the junction left unmatched. Germline V gene sequence: CDR1 SGHRS, CDR2 YFSETQ. CDR3 length: 15 amino acids. This clone is a singleton in its sample. Its antigen is not identified. V is TRBV5-1 and J is TRBJ2-7; 8 nucleotides agree with TRBD1. Source material: PBMCs. The clonotype comes from a man in his forties or fifties in good health and CMV-seropositive. The CDR3 DNA is TGCGCCAGCAGTCCGGGGACAGGAAGACCCTACGAGCAGTACTTC. This gives the protein CASSPGTGRPYEQYF. Full variable domain (missing parts from reference TRBV5-1 and TRBJ2-7): KAGVTQTPRYLIKTRGQQVTLSCSPISGHRSVSWYQQTPGQGLQFLFEYFSETQRNKGNFPGRFSGRQFSNSRSEMNVSTLELGDSALYLCASSPGTGRPYEQYFGPGTRLTVT.